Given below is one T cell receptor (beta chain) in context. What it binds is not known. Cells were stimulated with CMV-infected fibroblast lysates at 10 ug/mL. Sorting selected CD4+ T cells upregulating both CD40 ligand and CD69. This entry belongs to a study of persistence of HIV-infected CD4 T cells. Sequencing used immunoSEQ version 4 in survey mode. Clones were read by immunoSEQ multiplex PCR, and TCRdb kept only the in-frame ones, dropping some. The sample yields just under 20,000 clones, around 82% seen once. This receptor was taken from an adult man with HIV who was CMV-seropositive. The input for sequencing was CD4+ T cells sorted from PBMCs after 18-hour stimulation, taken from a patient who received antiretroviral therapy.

The CDR3, as DNA: TGTGCCAGCAGCTTAGCGGGGAGGGGCGGCGAGCAGTACTTC. It translates to CASSLAGRGGEQYF. The chain recombines TRBV7-9 with TRBJ2-7; TRBD2 agrees at 7 bases. Losses at the gene ends were 0 bases for V and 6 bases for J; bases not matched to a gene: 5. This CDR3 spans 14 amino acids. Germline CDR1 reads SEHNR; CDR2 reads FQNEAQ (reference sequence).